These 14 T cell receptor beta chains share one sample of origin, sequenced in a study of blood T cell repertoires in COVID-19. Clones were sequenced by immunoSEQ multiplex PCR, and TCRdb holds only the in-frame ones, with some missing. Of about 210,000 clones in the sample, 70% to 90% were seen once. The sample comprised PBMCs or T cells enriched from blood (not recorded which). These receptors all stem from a man under 40 with acute COVID-19.

The rearrangement links TRBV12-5 to TRBJ1-4; D not resolved. V was clipped by 5 bases and J by 7 bases, with 14 bases between them. CDR3 length: 14 residues. Germline CDR1 and CDR2: LGHNT and FRNRAP. Here the CDR3 DNA reads TGTGCTAGTGGTCCCTCCGAAGGCGGTGAAAAACTGTTTTTT. Its protein product is CASGPSEGGEKLFF. The variable domain in full, with the rest retrieved from reference TRBV12-5 and TRBJ1-4, is DARVTQTPRHKVTEMGQEVTMRCQPILGHNTVFWYRQTMMQGLELLAYFRNRAPLDDSGMPKDRFSAEMPDATLATLKIQPSEPRDSAVYFCASGPSEGGEKLFFGSGTQLSVL.

The V and J genes are TRBV10-3 and TRBJ1-2; 9 bases agree with TRBD1. V dropped 4 bases and J dropped 4; count of bases not matched to a gene: 4. The CDR3 loop spans 14 amino acids. The germline gives CDR1 ENHRY, CDR2 SYGVKD. CDR3 nucleotides: TGTGCCATCAGTGGGACAGGGGACCTCTATGGCTACACCTTC. This translates into CAISGTGDLYGYTF.

The chain employs TRBV19 and TRBJ1-1; D not certain. The CDR3 has 13 amino acids. Trimming pared 7 bases from V and 2 bases from J, leaving 11 bases between. Germline CDR1 and CDR2: LNHDA and SQIVND (reference sequence). CDR3 region: CASKRGFNTEAFF. As DNA, the CDR3 is TGTGCCAGTAAACGGGGTTTTAACACTGAAGCTTTCTTT.

In regard to this clone: The sample has other DNA sequences that encode this CDR3 too. The chain uses TRBV19 and TRBJ1-1; no firm D call. The germline gives CDR1 LNHDA, CDR2 SQIVND (reference sequence). The CDR3 has 11 residues. V lost 7 bases, J lost 1 base, and 4 bases lay in between. CDR3: CASTRNTEAFF. The CDR3 DNA reads TGTGCCAGTACTAGGAACACTGAAGCTTTCTTT.

As to this clone: A much larger clone sits a single nucleotide away, making a read error possible. J is TRBJ2-3 and V is TRBV19, with D perhaps TRBD2 (5 bases). The CDR3 totals 13 residues. Germline CDR1 reads LNHDA; CDR2 reads SQIVND (reference sequence). With 3 bases removed from V and 2 bases from J, the gap between germline ends came to 6 bases. CDR3 nucleotide sequence: TGTGCCAGTAGTATCGGACTCACAGATACGCAGTATTTT. Translated, it gives CASSIGLTDTQYF. The full variable domain, rest sourced from reference TRBV19 and TRBJ2-3, is DGGITQSPKYLFRKEGQNVTLSCEQNLNHDAMYWYRQDPGQGLRLIYYSQIVNDFQKGDIAEGYSVSREKKESFPLTVTSAQKNPTAFYLCASSIGLTDTQYFGPGTRLTVL.

The chain uses TRBV12-5 and TRBJ1-1; 9 nucleotides match TRBD1. CDR3 length: 16 residues. Per the germline V gene, CDR1 is LGHNT and CDR2 is FRNRAP. The trim removed 6 bases at V and 1 base at J, leaving 9 bases unmatched. The DNA for the CDR3 is TGTGCTAGTGGCCCACGGACAGGGGTGGGGAACACTGAAGCTTTCTTT. Amino acids: CASGPRTGVGNTEAFF.

The chain is built from TRBV7-9 and TRBJ2-7; the match to TRBD2 covers 10 bases. The V gene's germline CDR1 is SEHNR and CDR2 FQNEAQ (reference sequence). V trimming: 1 base; J trimming: 3 bases; junction bases outside the gene matches: 3. This CDR3 region has 15 residues. The CDR3 DNA is TGTGCCAGCAGCTTAGGGGCTAGCGGGGGCTACGAGCAGTACTTC. It yields the protein CASSLGASGGYEQYF. Filled out from reference TRBV7-9 and TRBJ2-7, the complete variable domain reads DTGVSQNPRHKITKRGQNVTFRCDPISEHNRLYWYRQTLGQGPEFLTYFQNEAQLEKSRLLSDRFSAERPKGSFSTLEIQRTEQGDSAMYLCASSLGASGGYEQYFGPGTRLTVT.

This rearrangement joins TRBV6-2 or TRBV6-3 to TRBJ1-2, with 8 bases aligning to TRBD1. Trimming removed 2 bases from V and 7 bases from J; junction bases left unmatched: 9. This CDR3 is built from 15 residues. Germline CDR1 reads MNHEY; CDR2 reads SVGEGT. CDR3 bases: TGTGCCAGCAGTTACCCAGGGGGCGCCCCGGGTGGCTACACCTTC. This sequence encodes CASSYPGGAPGGYTF.

To note about this clone: Other DNA sequences in this specimen translate into the identical CDR3. This chain joins TRBV7-2 and TRBJ1-2, with TRBD1 matching over 9 bases. In germline, CDR1 is SGHTA, CDR2 FQGNSA. This CDR3 has 14 residues. V lost 5 bases and J lost 3; bases outside the gene matches: 4. In DNA, the CDR3 is TGTGCCAGCAGCCCCAGGACAGGGGACTATGGCTACACCTTC. This codes for CASSPRTGDYGYTF. The whole variable domain, remainder taken from reference TRBV7-2 and TRBJ1-2, is GAGVSQSPSNKVTEKGKDVELRCDPISGHTALYWYRQSLGQGLEFLIYFQGNSAPDKSGLPSDRFSAERTGGSVSTLTIQRTQQEDSAVYLCASSPRTGDYGYTFGSGTRLTVV.

This chain connects TRBV11-3 to TRBJ2-1, with 9 bases fitting TRBD2. Germline V CDR1 and CDR2: SGHNT, YENEEA. The CDR3 is 14 residues long. After removal of 7 bases from V and 5 bases from J, the junction contained 6 bases not matched to a gene. CDR3: CASKAGGKDNEQFF. CDR3 bases: TGTGCCAGCAAAGCGGGGGGAAAAGACAATGAGCAGTTCTTC. The entire variable domain, with the rest obtained from reference TRBV11-3 and TRBJ2-1, is as follows: EAGVVQSPRYKIIEKKQPVAFWCNPISGHNTLYWYLQNLGQGPELLIRYENEEAVDDSQLPKDRFSAERLKGVDSTLKIQPAELGDSAVYLCASKAGGKDNEQFFGPGTRLTVL.

The rearrangement uses TRBV5-1 and TRBJ1-2, with 10 nucleotides matching TRBD1. The CDR3 extends over 14 amino acids. Germline CDR1 reads SGHRS; CDR2 reads YFSETQ. V lost 4 bases and J lost 4; bases outside the gene matches: 4. The CDR3 nucleotides read TGCGCCAGCAGCCGGACAGGGGGAAGCTATGGCTACACCTTC. It specifies CASSRTGGSYGYTF.

At least ten counts were recorded for this clone. The gene calls are TRBV5-5 and TRBJ1-5, with TRBD1 as a possible D gene (6 bases). In germline, CDR1 is SGHKS, CDR2 YYEKEE (reference sequence). The CDR3 consists of 16 residues. V lost 4 bases, J lost 2 bases, and 16 bases lay in between. CDR3: CASSLITGRGNQPQHF. In nucleotides, the CDR3 is TGTGCCAGCAGCCTAATTACAGGGAGGGGCAATCAGCCCCAGCATTTT.

V usage is TRBV2 and J usage is TRBJ2-7; TRBD2 matches at 7 bases. V lost 4 bases to trimming and J lost 3 bases; unmatched junction nucleotides: 3. The length of the CDR3 is 13 residues. Germline-derived CDR1 and CDR2 are SNHLY and FYNNEI. The DNA for the CDR3 is TGTGCCAGCAGTGTTGGCGGGGGCTACGAGCAGTACTTC. Its translation is CASSVGGGYEQYF. The full variable domain, completed using reference TRBV2 and TRBJ2-7, is EPEVTQTPSHQVTQMGQEVILRCVPISNHLYFYWYRQILGQKVEFLVSFYNNEISEKSEIFDDQFSVERPDGSNFTLKIRSTKLEDSAMYFCASSVGGGYEQYFGPGTRLTVT.

The chain combines TRBV7-6 with TRBJ2-7; TRBD1 might be the D (5 bases). Looked up from germline, CDR1 is SGHVS and CDR2 is FNYEAQ. This CDR3 is built from 14 residues. The ends were cut back, 5 bases at V and 1 base at J, with 12 bases in the middle. In DNA form, the CDR3 reads TGTGCCAGCAGCCTGCAAACAGGATCCTACGAGCAGTACTTC. It is translated as CASSLQTGSYEQYF. Based on the CDR3 plus reference TRBV7-6 and TRBJ2-7, the full variable domain is GAGVSQSPRYKVTKRGQDVALRCDPISGHVSLYWYRQALGQGPEFLTYFNYEAQQDKSGLPNDRFSAERPEGSISTLTIQRTEQRDSAMYRCASSLQTGSYEQYFGPGTRLTVT.